This T cell receptor beta chain stems from a study of cytomegalovirus exposure and HLA in healthy donors. Study at large: Roughly 85 million unique TCRs from HLA-typed donors made up an early data release.

Nominally healthy donors were sampled, though unrecorded immune exposures were likely. On this clone itself: Its antigen is as yet unknown.

J was trimmed by 7 bases and V by 3 bases; bases with no gene match: 5. The V gene's germline CDR1 is SGDLS and CDR2 YYNGEE. The CDR3 contains 13 residues. The PCR employed 60 Vbeta primers together with 13 Jbeta primers. The method was immunoSEQ multiplex PCR; TCRdb's version includes in-frame clones alone and lacks a portion of them. This table has 95,000 to 150,000 clones, just over 65% appearing once. General study findings and limits: An assumption of roughly uniform sequencing depth across donors underlay the presence/absence analyses.

The gene calls are TRBV9 and TRBJ2-7, with 9 positions matching TRBD2. This clonotype was sampled from a man aged 18 to 30 in good health and CMV-seronegative. Sequencing was carried out using PBMCs. CDR3 sequence: CASSGTSDVEQYF. The DNA for the CDR3 is TGTGCCAGCAGCGGGACTAGCGATGTAGAGCAGTACTTC.